The clone carrying this TCR beta chain has a single count. CDR1 is SGHTA and CDR2 is FQGTGA in the germline V gene. Trimming removed 1 base from V and 5 bases from J, with 12 bases in between. CDR3 size: 15 residues. The data are from a study of T cell changes during pregnancy in multiple sclerosis. Repertoires were generated with immunoSEQ multiplex PCR, while TCRdb's copy carries only in-frame clones and drops some. The sample holds about 60,000 clones, approximately 94% seen once. The sequencing used CD8+ T cells from peripheral blood mononuclear cells, collected in the second trimester of pregnancy. The chain links TRBV7-3 to TRBJ2-1; D is uncertain. The clonotype originates from a female donor with multiple sclerosis, enrolled in a pregnancy study. Here the CDR3 reads CASSLMALADNEQFF. In DNA, the CDR3 is TGTGCCAGCAGCTTAATGGCGTTGGCGGACAATGAGCAGTTCTTC.